The 24 T cell receptor beta chains below were found in one sample sequenced in a study of blood T cell repertoires in COVID-19 (dated by TCRdb to between 2020 and 2021). The library was generated by the immunoSEQ multiplex PCR assay. TCRdb limited this immuneACCESS table to in-frame rearrangements with V and J called. A share of clones is missing; checked studies link under half to unresolved V genes, and the rest is unexplained. This sample comprises 250,000 to 300,000 clones, roughly 85% of them detected only once. The top ten hold around 4.5% of the sample. Sequencing was done on a sample of peripheral blood. These TCRs come from a man in his 60s who had recovered from COVID-19.

V usage is TRBV7-9 and J usage is TRBJ1-4, with D unresolved. The CDR3 has 16 residues. Germline V gene lookup returns CDR1 SEHNR and CDR2 FQNEAQ (reference sequence). The germline V and J ends were trimmed by 1 base and 7 bases, with 16 bases remaining between them. The CDR3 spells CASSLVEVSSGEKLFF. The CDR3 nucleotides read TGTGCCAGCAGCTTAGTCGAGGTTTCCAGTGGTGAAAAACTGTTTTTT.

This rearrangement joins TRBV5-1 to TRBJ2-2; TRBD2 matches at 15 bases. The V gene's germline CDR1 is SGHRS and CDR2 YFSETQ. Trimming at V came to 7 bases and at J to 0 bases, leaving 4 bases not matched to a gene. The CDR3 spans 17 residues. CDR3 in amino acids: CASDGTSGGPNTGELFF. CDR3 in DNA: TGCGCCAGCGATGGGACTAGCGGGGGGCCGAACACCGGGGAGCTGTTTTTT.

The chain links TRBV5-5 to TRBJ2-3; TRBD2 aligns across 7 bases. This CDR3 is built from 17 residues. Per germline, CDR1 SGHKS and CDR2 YYEKEE (reference sequence). The trim removed 5 bases at V and 0 bases at J, leaving 12 bases unmatched. CDR3 residues: CASSPRLGGGSTDTQYF. CDR3 nucleotide sequence: TGTGCCAGCAGTCCTCGTCTAGGCGGGGGAAGCACAGATACGCAGTATTTT.

Here the CDR3 reads CASSESGGAGYNEQFF. CDR3 nucleotide sequence: TGTGCCAGCAGTGAAAGCGGGGGGGCAGGGTACAATGAGCAGTTCTTC. V is TRBV2 and J is TRBJ2-1; TRBD2 matches 10 bases. Germline CDR1 is SNHLY and CDR2 is FYNNEI. V lost 2 bases, J lost 4 bases, and 5 bases stayed unmatched. The CDR3 runs 16 residues.

The rearrangement links TRBV4-1 to TRBJ1-1, with TRBD1 identical over 7 bases. The CDR3 runs to 14 residues. Germline trimming cut 5 bases from V and 1 base from J; bases unmatched to any gene: 4. Germline V gene data show CDR1 as MGHRA and CDR2 as YSYEKL. CDR3 in amino acids: CASSGRQGNTEAFF. DNA for the CDR3: TGCGCCAGCAGCGGACGACAGGGGAACACTGAAGCTTTCTTT.

This clone has only one observation. Germline is not matched at one junction end, which may reflect a read error. The V and J genes are TRBV12-3 or TRBV12-4 and TRBJ2-2; tentatively, D is TRBD2 (5 bases). The CDR3 is 13 residues long. The CDR3 sequence: CASSLASTGELFF. In DNA form, the CDR3 reads TGTGCCAGCAGTCTAGCATCTACCGGGGAGCTGTTTTTT.

This sequence joins TRBV7-9 and TRBJ1-2, with 7 bases identical to TRBD1. Germline CDR1 and CDR2: SEHNR and FQNEAQ (reference sequence). The CDR3 sequence is 14 residues long. V was pared by 5 bases and J by 2 bases, with 5 bases of the junction left unmatched. The CDR3 nucleotides read TGTGCCAGCAGCCCAGGGGGGTTAAACTATGGCTACACCTTC. This gives the protein CASSPGGLNYGYTF.

This chain joins TRBV2 and TRBJ2-5, with TRBD2 matching over 12 bases. CDR3 length: 18 amino acids. Germline V gene lookup returns CDR1 SNHLY and CDR2 FYNNEI. The ends lost 3 bases at V and 4 bases at J; junction bases unmatched: 12. This CDR3 reads CASSERLAGGQVGETQYF. The CDR3 DNA follows: TGTGCCAGCAGTGAGCGGCTAGCGGGAGGGCAGGTCGGAGAGACCCAGTACTTC.

The chain has TRBV6-1 and TRBJ1-5, with 9 bases fitting TRBD1. Trimming at V came to 7 bases and at J to 4 bases, leaving 11 bases not matched to a gene. CDR1 MNHNS and CDR2 SASEGT come from the germline V gene. CDR3 length: 16 amino acids. The CDR3 spells CASTDRTGASNQPQHF. The CDR3 DNA follows: TGTGCCAGCACTGACCGGACAGGGGCGAGTAATCAGCCCCAGCATTTT.

The CDR3 DNA reads as TGTGCCAGCAGTTTGTGGGGGACAGGGATTACAACTAATGAAAAACTGTTTTTT. It yields the protein CASSLWGTGITTNEKLFF. The chain links TRBV27 to TRBJ1-4, with 9 bases fitting TRBD1. The CDR3 covers 18 residues. V lost 3 bases and J lost 0; bases outside the gene matches: 8. The germline V gene has CDR1 MNHEY and CDR2 SMNVEV (reference sequence).

Of note for this clone: The same CDR3 can be traced to other DNA sequences in this sample. The V gene is TRBV18, the J gene TRBJ2-5, with 7 bases that match TRBD1. The CDR3 is made up of 13 amino acids. Germline lookup yields CDR1 KGHSH and CDR2 LQKENI. V gave up 4 bases and J gave up 2 bases; unmatched junction bases: 1. CDR3 loop: CASSLGQQETQYF. The CDR3 DNA reads TGTGCCAGCTCACTGGGACAGCAAGAGACCCAGTACTTC.

This sequence joins TRBV18 and TRBJ2-7, with 8 bases lining up with TRBD1. J was trimmed by 6 bases and V by 1 base; bases with no gene match: 8. Germline V gene data show CDR1 as KGHSH and CDR2 as LQKENI. The CDR3 spans 15 residues. The CDR3 loop reads CASSPLDQGAGEQYF. The CDR3 DNA reads TGTGCCAGCTCACCACTTGATCAGGGGGCGGGCGAGCAGTACTTC.

This sequence joins TRBV7-9 and TRBJ1-5, with D possibly being TRBD1 (5 bases). The CDR3 extends over 16 amino acids. Germline loops: CDR1 SEHNR, CDR2 FQNEAQ (reference sequence). V lost 0 bases and J 0 bases, leaving 9 bases between the germline ends. CDR3 nucleotide sequence: TGTGCCAGCAGCTTAGCGGGGGGTGCTAGCAATCAGCCCCAGCATTTT. It is translated as CASSLAGGASNQPQHF.

This clone was found once. This chain joins TRBV20-1 and TRBJ1-5, with D possibly TRBD1 on 6 matching bases. Germline V gene sequence: CDR1 DFQATT, CDR2 SNEGSKA (reference sequence). The CDR3 is 14 residues long. The V and J ends lost 3 bases and 1 base respectively, with 10 bases between them. In DNA form, the CDR3 reads TGCAGTGCTAGTAGGGGGAACAGCAATCAGCCCCAGCATTTT. Its protein is CSASRGNSNQPQHF.

This chain's CDR3 is CASSLPGQPVYGYTF. In nucleotides, the CDR3 is TGTGCCAGCAGCCTACCTGGACAGCCAGTCTATGGCTACACCTTC. The V gene is TRBV14, the J gene TRBJ1-2; tentatively, D is TRBD1 (6 bases). This CDR3 spans 15 amino acids. Germline CDR1 SGHDN, CDR2 FVKESK. V gave up 4 bases and J gave up 4 bases, with 16 bases separating them.

The chain couples TRBV6-1 to TRBJ2-7; TRBD2 might be the D (6 bases). The V end lost 2 bases, the J end lost 0 bases, and 11 bases lay between the germline ends. Germline loops: CDR1 MNHNS, CDR2 SASEGT. This CDR3 spans 15 amino acids. The CDR3 DNA reads as TGTGCCAGCAGTGAAACCCGGGGGAGCTCCTACGAGCAGTACTTC. Its translation is CASSETRGSSYEQYF.

A few counts support this clone. This chain joins TRBV2 and TRBJ1-3, with 7 positions matching TRBD1. Trimming cost V 6 bases and J 1 base; bases outside gene matches: 9. The CDR3 covers 16 residues. Germline values: CDR1 SNHLY, CDR2 FYNNEI. CDR3 protein: CASSRTGVGSGNTIYF. The CDR3 nucleotides are TGTGCCAGCAGCCGCACAGGGGTTGGATCTGGAAACACCATATATTTT.

This chain links TRBV6-1 with TRBJ1-1, with TRBD1 matching over 7 bases. The V gene's germline CDR1 is MNHNS and CDR2 SASEGT. The CDR3 covers 16 residues. With 4 bases clipped from V and 0 bases from J, the junction kept 8 bases outside the gene matches. This CDR3 reads CASSVAGGGLNTEAFF. CDR3 sequence (DNA): TGTGCCAGCAGTGTTGCAGGGGGTGGTCTGAACACTGAAGCTTTCTTT.

This clone was seen more than once but under ten times. The chain carries TRBV18 and TRBJ1-1, with 8 bases that match TRBD1. The length of the CDR3 is 14 residues. Losses at the gene ends were 0 bases for V and 10 bases for J; bases not matched to a gene: 7. Looked up from germline, CDR1 is KGHSH and CDR2 is LQKENI. This chain's CDR3 is CASSPPTGELRAFF. The CDR3 region has the DNA TGTGCCAGCTCACCACCGACAGGGGAATTGCGAGCTTTCTTT.

The rearrangement uses TRBV24-1 and TRBJ2-3; D possibly corresponds to TRBD1 (6 bases). Trimming cost V 3 bases and J 1 base, with 10 bases left between them. CDR1 is KGHDR, CDR2 SFDVKD, per germline. The CDR3 totals 15 residues. The chain's CDR3 is CATSDPNRGTDTQYF. The CDR3, as DNA: TGTGCCACCAGTGATCCCAACAGGGGCACAGATACGCAGTATTTT.

The chain recombines TRBV5-1 with TRBJ2-1, with D possibly called TRBD1 or TRBD2 (9 bases each). Germline CDR1 reads SGHRS; CDR2 reads YFSETQ. V was clipped by 3 bases and J by 8 bases, with 30 bases between them. This CDR3 is 19 amino acids long. The CDR3 loop reads CASSSPRTGVSGSVYEQFF. The DNA of the CDR3 is TGCGCCAGCAGCTCCCCCCGGACAGGGGTTAGCGGGAGCGTATATGAGCAGTTCTTC.

The chain carries TRBV18 and TRBJ1-1; D is uncertain. The CDR3 covers 13 residues. The V and J ends lost 8 bases and 1 base respectively, with 11 bases between them. Germline V gene lookup returns CDR1 KGHSH and CDR2 LQKENI. CDR3 amino acids: CASAFGENTEAFF. The CDR3 DNA sequence: TGTGCCAGCGCATTCGGGGAGAACACTGAAGCTTTCTTT.

This clone was seen once. The chain couples TRBV12-3 or TRBV12-4 to TRBJ2-3; the D is unclear. The CDR3 has 13 amino acids. V was clipped by 2 bases and J by 3 bases, with 6 bases between them. CDR3 sequence (DNA): TGTGCCAGCAGTTTAAGAGGTACAGATACGCAGTATTTT. Its translation: CASSLRGTDTQYF.

The V gene is TRBV5-1, the J gene TRBJ2-2, with TRBD2 matching 15 bases. CDR3 length: 17 residues. After removal of 4 bases from V and 6 bases from J, the junction contained 7 bases not matched to a gene. Germline-derived CDR1 and CDR2 are SGHRS and YFSETQ. This chain's CDR3 is CASSAGLAGGWPGELFF. The CDR3, as DNA: TGCGCCAGCAGCGCCGGACTAGCGGGAGGGTGGCCCGGGGAGCTGTTTTTT.